The TCR beta chain described here comes from a study of blood T cell repertoires in COVID-19. Study at large: Specimens from acute and convalescent COVID-19 originated in the United States, Italy and Spain. The cDNA or gDNA used as material had been derived from T cells, B-cell-depleted T cells, or PBMCs.

Methods used by the authors: The authors estimated nucleated cell counts from reference gene primer amplification. The method was immunoSEQ multiplex PCR; TCRdb's version includes in-frame clones alone and lacks a portion of them. Clone size and the V and J calls come from that table; the DNA yielded D and trimming. Found here are tens of thousands of clones, around 85% of them singletons; the top ten hold about 4%. The germline V gene encodes CDR1 LNHNV and CDR2 YYDKDF (reference sequence). The V and J ends lost 5 bases and 4 bases, in that order; junction bases with no gene match: 3. The CDR3 runs to 14 residues.

This TCR was sampled from a man aged 55-75 years with acute or convalescent COVID-19. Sequencing was carried out using peripheral blood. V usage is TRBV15 and J usage is TRBJ1-4, with 8 bases identical to TRBD1. The CDR3 region is CATSQGANNEKLFF. The CDR3 nucleotides read TGTGCCACCAGCCAGGGGGCGAATAATGAAAAACTGTTTTTT.